The rows below give T cell receptor beta chains drawn from one sample of a study of blood T cells in healthy people across ages. MiXCR was run by TCRdb on the 5' RACE reads, yielding one entry per CDR3 protein. The profile shows around 1.5 million distinct CDR3 sequences, roughly a third of them singletons. The sample comprised blood. The receptors were gathered from a woman aged 25 to 39 in good health. CDR3s include the opening cysteine and the closing phenylalanine or tryptophan.

TRBV6-1,TRBJ1-1,CASTFDRGNTEAFF
TRBV5-4,TRBJ2-7,CASSQGQGPSRNEQYF
TRBV10-3,TRBJ1-5,CAISESTGGGNQPQHF
TRBV6-5,TRBJ2-7,CASSYGTGGTYEQYF
TRBV7-7,TRBJ2-1,CASSLERGGEQFF
TRBV14,TRBJ1-1,CTSSQDSGVRGRRAFF
TRBV29-1,TRBJ2-7,CSVELRGTSGYEQYF
TRBV3-1,TRBJ2-7,CASSPHGDRGGYEQYF
TRBV25-1,TRBJ2-1,CASSDHGTGHSWEQFF
TRBV29-1,TRBJ2-7,CSVQHRASTYEQYF
TRBV27,TRBJ2-1,CASSLLSSGSDEQFF